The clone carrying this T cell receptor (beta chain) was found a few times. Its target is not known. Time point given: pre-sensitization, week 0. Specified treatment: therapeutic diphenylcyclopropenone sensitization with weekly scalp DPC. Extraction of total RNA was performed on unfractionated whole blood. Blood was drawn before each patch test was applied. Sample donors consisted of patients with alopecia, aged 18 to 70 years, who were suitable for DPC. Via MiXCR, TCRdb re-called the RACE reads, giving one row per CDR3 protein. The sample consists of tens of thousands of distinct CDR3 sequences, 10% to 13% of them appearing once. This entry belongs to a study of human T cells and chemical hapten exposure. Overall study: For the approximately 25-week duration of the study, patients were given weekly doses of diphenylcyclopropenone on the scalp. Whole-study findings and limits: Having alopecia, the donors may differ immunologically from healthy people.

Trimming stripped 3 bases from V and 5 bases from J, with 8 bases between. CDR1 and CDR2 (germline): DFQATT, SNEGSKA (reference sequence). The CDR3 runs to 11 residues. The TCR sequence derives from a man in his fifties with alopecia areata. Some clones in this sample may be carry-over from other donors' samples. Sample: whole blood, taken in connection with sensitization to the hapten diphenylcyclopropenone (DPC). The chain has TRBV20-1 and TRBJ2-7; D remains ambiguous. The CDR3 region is CSARVGNEQYF. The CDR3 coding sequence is TGCAGTGCTAGGGTCGGCAACGAGCAGTACTTC.